The source of this T cell receptor beta chain is a study of blood T cell repertoires in COVID-19. Trimming removed 2 bases at V and 6 bases at J, with 13 bases between. The CDR3 has 15 amino acids. Germline-derived CDR1 and CDR2 are SGHVS and FNYEAQ. The study assigned cohorts using participant-reported clinical history. Original processing notes: Reference gene primer amplification yielded estimated nucleated cell counts. TCRdb's table, derived via immunoSEQ multiplex PCR, lists solely in-frame clones and lacks some. The V and J calls and clone size are taken from that table; D and trimming were inferred from the DNA. The sample lists about 320,000 clones; 85% to 95% were seen once.

The clonotype originates from a woman between 25 and 40 years old who had been exposed to COVID-19. The chain uses TRBV7-6 and TRBJ1-4, with D tentatively TRBD1 (5 bases). Sequencing was performed on PBMCs or T cells enriched from blood (not recorded which). For the CDR3, the DNA is TGTGCCAGCAGCTTAAACCCAGGGAGGGATGAAAAACTGTTTTTT. Protein: CASSLNPGRDEKLFF. Drawing the rest from reference TRBV7-6 and TRBJ1-4, the complete variable domain is GAGVSQSPRYKVTKRGQDVALRCDPISGHVSLYWYRQALGQGPEFLTYFNYEAQQDKSGLPNDRFSAERPEGSISTLTIQRTEQRDSAMYRCASSLNPGRDEKLFFGSGTQLSVL.